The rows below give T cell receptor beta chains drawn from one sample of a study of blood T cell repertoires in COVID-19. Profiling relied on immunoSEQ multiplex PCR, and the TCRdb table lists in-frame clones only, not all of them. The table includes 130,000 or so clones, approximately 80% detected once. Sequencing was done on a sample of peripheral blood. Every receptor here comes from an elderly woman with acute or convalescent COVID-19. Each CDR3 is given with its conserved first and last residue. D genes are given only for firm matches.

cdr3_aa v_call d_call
CASSPRQGSGSNQPQHF TRBV19 TRBD1
CASAQGEITDTQYF TRBV2 TRBD1
CASSRGQFLTGELFF TRBV6-2/TRBV6-3 TRBD1
CASSPGQGGYGYTF TRBV5-6 TRBD1
CASSGLGTPQETQYF TRBV5-6 -
CASSIRSGVSTDTQYF TRBV19 -
CASSPQTSSSYEQYF TRBV7-2 -
CASAFGTANTEAFF TRBV3-1/TRBV3-2 TRBD1
CASSGSGFYGYTF TRBV2 -
CASSANVGLAASYEQYF TRBV7-6 TRBD2
CASGGGRDNEQFF TRBV6-4 -
CASSLYRTEQYF TRBV5-6 -
CASSRQQGTYEQYF TRBV4-3 TRBD1
CAWRRNTGGETQYF TRBV30 -
CASSLQGGYEQYF TRBV27 -
CASSGTGLGNTEAFF TRBV6-2/TRBV6-3 -
CASSHRGIGNQPQHF TRBV7-3 TRBD1
CASSDHTGGYDEQYF TRBV10-2 TRBD1
CASSLLYRGDGYTF TRBV7-2 TRBD1
CASSYGTSTLNTEAFF TRBV5-1 -
CASSLSRWAGDQPQHF TRBV27 -
CASGLVVGTGPLGQFF TRBV12-5 TRBD1
CASSQGVAGGEKLFF TRBV4-3 TRBD1
CASSPRRDRGSGNTIYF TRBV3-1/TRBV3-2 TRBD1
CASSWDRGETQYF TRBV5-1 TRBD1
CASSGQFANTEAFF TRBV6-5 -
CASRETGVHYGYTF TRBV27 TRBD1
CASSTRTGAGREQYF TRBV19 TRBD1
CASSYAGTGGPDTQYF TRBV2 TRBD1
CASSDQWTTGQPQHF TRBV2 -
CASSNRDYGYTF TRBV12-3/TRBV12-4 -
CAIAAGTGNGELFF TRBV10-3 TRBD1
CASSLVTSGGSDTDTQYF TRBV7-6 TRBD2
CASSQQGASTDTQYF TRBV4-1 TRBD1
CASSQQQGGQGGYTF TRBV4-1 -
CASSHNGATNEKLFF TRBV7-9 -
CASSQVSGGAHEQFF TRBV3-1/TRBV3-2 TRBD2
CASSLGLDADTQYF TRBV7-3 TRBD2
CASSGPGEPYF TRBV7-9 -
CASRSDLSGGYTF TRBV2 -
CASSPGAGGLDEQFF TRBV9 TRBD2
CAWATGTTTNEKLFF TRBV30 -
CASTGRGGGYTEAFF TRBV6-5 -
CASSLPALTRGYTF TRBV7-2 -
CASSPGGVNTGELFF TRBV5-4 -
CASSLRLAPGELFF TRBV5-5 -
CASSSGSGNQPQHF TRBV19 -